This T cell receptor (beta chain) derives from a study of blood T cell repertoires in COVID-19 (dated by TCRdb to about 2020). Describing the broader study: The collaborator samples originated in the United States, Italy and Spain and spanned the acute and convalescent phases of COVID-19. The prospective study material was composed of cDNA or gDNA derived from T cells, B-cell-depleted T cells, or PBMCs. Subjects who had been exposed to COVID-19, were actively infected with it, or had recovered from it provided the deeply sampled blood TCRbeta repertoires that made up the dataset. A freely available public database, intended as a resource for researchers studying the immune response to SARS-CoV-2, is where the repertoires were released. The samples were drawn from two sources: the first 160 participants of the ongoing ImmuneRACE study, and over 950 subjects contributed by 6 global collaborators. Nearly every sample came with metadata listing a de-identified subject ID, COVID-19 status, age in years and sex. Where available, HLA class I and class II types were taken from metadata supplied by the sample provider and were not determined by assay-based typing. Findings and caveats that apply to the study as a whole: Clinical and demographic metadata were provided uncurated, with the amount varying by source and participant.

Participants in the prospective study were aged roughly 18 to 100 years, lived in some 24 United States geographic areas, and enrolled through a virtual design. In the prospective study, cohorts were assigned on the basis of participant-reported clinical history obtained from a screening survey and a study questionnaire. A participant counted as exposed if, within 2 weeks of entering the study, that participant had been in contact with someone who had a PCR-confirmed or clinician-diagnosed COVID-19 case. Each participant in the prospective study had whole blood, serum and a nasopharyngeal or oropharyngeal swab collected by mobile phlebotomists. Participants in the prospective study had the option to provide additional blood draws and questionnaires over an approximately 2-month period. Blood samples from the prospective study were shipped frozen or at room temperature prior to DNA extraction. TCRbeta CDR3 regions were amplified from genomic DNA using the immunoSEQ Assay, a bias-controlled multiplex PCR. Per the source publication's procedure: Within the assay, amplification of reference gene primers was used to estimate how many nucleated cells each sample contained. Sequence reads were collapsed and filtered to measure the absolute abundance of every unique TCRbeta CDR3 rearrangement. For each sample, productive Simpson clonality was calculated as the square root of Simpson's diversity index across productive rearrangements. The table comes from immuneACCESS by way of TCRdb, which keeps in-frame sequences with V and J called. Part of the clones is missing from these tables; in studies checked, under half for an unresolved V gene and the rest for unknown reasons. V, J and clone size reflect that table, while D and trimming were determined from the DNA. This sample has about 230,000 clones in its table, and over 75% of those were observed once. The top ten hold approximately 3.7% of the sample.

The CDR3 measures 14 amino acids from cysteine to phenylalanine. The CDR3 DNA has 42 bases and is translated from base 1. V gives up 5 bases and J gives up 5 bases, and the segment between their germline ends measures 15 bases. Reading the germline V gene gives CDR1 MGHRA and CDR2 YSYEKL. About this clone: Its antigen remains unidentified. The record has no base qualities; no much larger clone is one base away.

The sequencing input was PBMCs or T cells enriched from blood (not recorded which). The receptor's source is a woman in her thirties who had been exposed to COVID-19. The chain is encoded by TRBV4-1 joined to TRBJ1-2, with the D gene not confidently named. The sequenced DNA is TGCGCCAGCAGCTATCTGGGCAGTTTTTATGGCTACACCTTC. Its protein product is CASSYLGSFYGYTF.